The T cell receptor beta chain under discussion was sequenced for a study of blood T cell repertoires in COVID-19. Original data processing: Amplifying reference gene primers gave estimates of nucleated cell counts. Data came from immunoSEQ multiplex PCR; TCRdb stores just in-frame clones and leaves some out. Clone size and V and J calls were adopted from that table, with D and trimming inferred from the DNA. The sample has around 180,000 clones; roughly nine tenths are singletons. The clonotype originates from a man between 65 and 80 years old with active or convalescent COVID-19. The source material was peripheral blood.

CDR3 nucleotides: TGTGCCAGCAGTTACAGGGGCAATCAGCCCCAGCATTTT. The encoded protein is CASSYRGNQPQHF. The chain carries TRBV27 and TRBJ1-5; D possibly corresponds to TRBD1 (6 bases). V lost 4 bases, J lost 2 bases, and 6 bases lay in between. The length of the CDR3 is 13 residues. The V gene's germline CDR1 is MNHEY and CDR2 SMNVEV (reference sequence).